This TCR beta chain was observed in a study of T-cell reconstitution after alpha-beta-depleted transplantation in children. Study-wide results and limits: Several patients had high TCRbeta diversity at day 60; it came from surviving recipient T cells and thymic progenitors. Reportedly, roughly two months post-transplant, alpha-beta T cells arose from several hundred expanded graft clones. T-cell numbers and diversity one year post-transplant derived largely from freshly generated T cells.

Points on this clonotype: Its antigen is currently unknown.

The germline V gene encodes CDR1 SGHTA and CDR2 FQGNSA. With 0 bases clipped from V and 8 bases from J, the junction kept 10 bases outside the gene matches. CDR3 length: 17 residues. TCRbeta library construction was performed incorporating unique molecular identifiers. One entry per CDR3 protein, called by TCRdb with MiXCR from the PCR reads. The sample carries almost 250,000 distinct CDR3 sequences, about 25% recorded once. The V and J genes are TRBV7-2 and TRBJ2-1; 10 nucleotides match TRBD2. The receptor was derived from a girl aged 2 to 10 with Fanconi anemia, due to receive a stem cell transplant. Specimen: PBMCs, collected before TCRalphabeta/CD19-depleted stem cell transplant. CDR3 sequence: CASSLARTSGREDEQFF. The CDR3 DNA reads as TGTGCCAGCAGCTTAGCCAGGACTAGCGGTCGGGAGGATGAGCAGTTCTTC.